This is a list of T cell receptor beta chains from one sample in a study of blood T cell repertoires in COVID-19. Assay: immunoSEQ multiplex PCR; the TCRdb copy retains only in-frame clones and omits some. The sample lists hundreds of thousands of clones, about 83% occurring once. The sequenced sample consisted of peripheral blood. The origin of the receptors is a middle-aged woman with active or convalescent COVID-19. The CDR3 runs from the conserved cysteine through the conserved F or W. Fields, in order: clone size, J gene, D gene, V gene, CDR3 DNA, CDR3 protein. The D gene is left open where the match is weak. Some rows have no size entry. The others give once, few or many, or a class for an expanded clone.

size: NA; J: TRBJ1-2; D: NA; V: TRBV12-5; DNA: TGTGCTAGTGGTCTCAGGGAAGGGTATGGCTACACCTTC; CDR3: CASGLREGYGYTF
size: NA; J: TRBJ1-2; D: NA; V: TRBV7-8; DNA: TGTGCCAGCAGAGAAGACAGGTCCTATGGCTACACCTTC; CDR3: CASREDRSYGYTF
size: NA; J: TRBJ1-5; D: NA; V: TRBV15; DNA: TGTGCCACCAGCAGAGACGCTTTGGACAGTCCCAATCAGCCCCAGCATTTT; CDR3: CATSRDALDSPNQPQHF
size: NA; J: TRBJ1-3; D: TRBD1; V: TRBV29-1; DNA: TGCAGCGTTCGACAGGGCAGTGGAAACACCATATATTTT; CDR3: CSVRQGSGNTIYF
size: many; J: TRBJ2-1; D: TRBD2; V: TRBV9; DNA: TGTGCCAGCAGCGTAACTAGTAGCGGGGGGGCGGATGAGCAGTTCTTC; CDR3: CASSVTSSGGADEQFF
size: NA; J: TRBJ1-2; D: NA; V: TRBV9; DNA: TGTGCCAGCAGCGTAGAACCCCAGGGGACCTCTAACTATGGCTACACCTTC; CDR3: CASSVEPQGTSNYGYTF
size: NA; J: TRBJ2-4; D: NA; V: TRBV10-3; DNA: TGTGCCATCAGTGAGTCTTCAACTTCCCGATTTCTAGCGCAGAGGAACATTCAGTACTTC; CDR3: CAISESSTSRFLAQRNIQYF
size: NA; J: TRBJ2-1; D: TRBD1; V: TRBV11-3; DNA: TGTGCCAGCAGCTTGGTGGGACAGGGGGCAATCTCCCCGTCGTACAATGAGCAGTTCTTC; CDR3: CASSLVGQGAISPSYNEQFF
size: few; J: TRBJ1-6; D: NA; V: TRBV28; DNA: TGTGCCAGCAGGATACAGGGTTCCAGATCACCCCTCCACTTT; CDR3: CASRIQGSRSPLHF
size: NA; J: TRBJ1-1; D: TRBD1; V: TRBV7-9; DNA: TGTGCCAGCAGCTTGCGATCTGGACAGGGTTTGAACACTGAAGCTTTCTTT; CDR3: CASSLRSGQGLNTEAFF
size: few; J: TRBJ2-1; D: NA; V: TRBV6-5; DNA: TGTGCCAGCACCCGACAGGGACTCAACAATGAGCAGTTCTTC; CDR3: CASTRQGLNNEQFF
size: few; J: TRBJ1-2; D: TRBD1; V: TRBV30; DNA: TGTGCCTGGAGCATCGGTAGGGGGCCTAACTATGGCTACACCTTC; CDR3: CAWSIGRGPNYGYTF
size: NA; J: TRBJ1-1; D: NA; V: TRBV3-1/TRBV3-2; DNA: TGTGCCAGCAGCCCAGGGATGAACACTGAAGCTTTCTTT; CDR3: CASSPGMNTEAFF
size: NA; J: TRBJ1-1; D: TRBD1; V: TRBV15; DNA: TGTGCCACCAGCAGGGACAGGGGAACTGAAGCTTTCTTT; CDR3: CATSRDRGTEAFF
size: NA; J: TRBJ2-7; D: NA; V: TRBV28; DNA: TGTGCCAGCAGTTGGGGACAAGTCCTTTTAATTCGGTCCTACGAGCAGTACTTC; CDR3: CASSWGQVLLIRSYEQYF
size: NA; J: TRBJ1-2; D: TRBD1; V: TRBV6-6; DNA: TGTGCCAGCAGTCCGGCGACAGGGACCACGATCTCCTCCGGCTACACCTTC; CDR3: CASSPATGTTISSGYTF
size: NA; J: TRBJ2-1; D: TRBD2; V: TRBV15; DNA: TGTGCCACCAGCAGAGCCGGGACTAGCTGGACTATTAATGAGCAGTTCTTC; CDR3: CATSRAGTSWTINEQFF
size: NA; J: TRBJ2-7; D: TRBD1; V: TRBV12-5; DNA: TGTGCTAGTGGTTTGGGAACAGGGGTCTACGAGCAGTACTTC; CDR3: CASGLGTGVYEQYF
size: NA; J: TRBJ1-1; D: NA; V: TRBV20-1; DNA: TGCAGTGCTAGTTCTGGGAGGGCAAGAACTGAAGCTTTCTTT; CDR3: CSASSGRARTEAFF
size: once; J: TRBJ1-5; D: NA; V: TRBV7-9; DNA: TGTGCCAGCAGCTCCCAGGGTTTCGATCAGCCCCAGCATTTT; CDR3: CASSSQGFDQPQHF
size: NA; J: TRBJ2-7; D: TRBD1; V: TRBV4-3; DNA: TGCGCCAGCAGCCAAGATCGACAGGGGGCCTACGAGCAGTACTTC; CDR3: CASSQDRQGAYEQYF
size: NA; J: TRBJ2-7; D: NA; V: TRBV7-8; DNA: TGTGCCAGCAGCTTAGCGTCCGGGAACTACGAGCAGTACTTC; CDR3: CASSLASGNYEQYF
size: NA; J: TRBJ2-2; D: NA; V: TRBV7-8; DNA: TGTGCCAGCAGCTCCTCGGGGACAAACACCGGGGAGCTGTTTTTT; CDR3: CASSSSGTNTGELFF
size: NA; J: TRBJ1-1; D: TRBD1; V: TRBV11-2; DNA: TGTGCCAGCAGCTCCGGGACAGGGATGTTTGGTAGGAACACTGAAGCTTTCTTT; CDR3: CASSSGTGMFGRNTEAFF
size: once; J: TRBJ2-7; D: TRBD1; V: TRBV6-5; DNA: TGTGCCAGCATAGGGACAGAAGTGTTCTACGAGCAGTACTTC; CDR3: CASIGTEVFYEQYF
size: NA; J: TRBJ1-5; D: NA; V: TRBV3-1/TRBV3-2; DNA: TGTGCCAGCAGCGACAGGTACAATCAGCCCCAGCATTTT; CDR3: CASSDRYNQPQHF
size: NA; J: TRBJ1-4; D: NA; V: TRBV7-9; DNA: TGTGCCAGCAGCCCTACAGGGTACGGTAATGAAAAACTGTTTTTT; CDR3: CASSPTGYGNEKLFF
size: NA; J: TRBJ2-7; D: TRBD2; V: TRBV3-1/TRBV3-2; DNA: TGTGCCAGCAGCCAAGGCCTAGCGGGAGCTTGGGAGCAGTACTTC; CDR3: CASSQGLAGAWEQYF
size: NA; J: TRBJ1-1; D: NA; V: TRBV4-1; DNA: TGCGCCAGCAGCTTCGGTAGGGGGAGGGACTCGCCGAACACTGAAGCTTTCTTT; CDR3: CASSFGRGRDSPNTEAFF
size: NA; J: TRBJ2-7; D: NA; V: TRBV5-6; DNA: TGTGCCAGCAGCTCACGGGGGGGATACAGGGGGCGCAGATCCTACGAGCAGTACTTC; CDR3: CASSSRGGYRGRRSYEQYF
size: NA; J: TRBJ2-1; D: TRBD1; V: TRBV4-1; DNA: TGCGCCAGCAGCCAAGAAGAGGGGACCGGGACAGGGCAGTTCTTC; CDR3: CASSQEEGTGTGQFF
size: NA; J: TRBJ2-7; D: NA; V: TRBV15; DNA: TGTGCCACTACCGGGACACACTCCTACGAGCAGTACTTC; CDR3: CATTGTHSYEQYF
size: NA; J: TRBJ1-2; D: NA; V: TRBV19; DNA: TGTGCCAGTGGGGGCCAGCTAGCGGCCGGCTACACCTTC; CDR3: CASGGQLAAGYTF
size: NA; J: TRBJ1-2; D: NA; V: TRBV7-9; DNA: TGTGCCAGCAGCTTAGCACTAACAGGGAGTAATGGCTACACCTTC; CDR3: CASSLALTGSNGYTF
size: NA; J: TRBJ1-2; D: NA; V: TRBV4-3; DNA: TGCGCCAGCAGCCAAGAGGAAGACAGCCCCAATGGCTACACCTTC; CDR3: CASSQEEDSPNGYTF
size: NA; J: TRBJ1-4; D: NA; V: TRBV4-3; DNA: TGCGCCAGCAGCCAAGATTCGGCGGCAACTAATGAAAAACTGTTTTTT; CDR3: CASSQDSAATNEKLFF